The 23 T cell receptor beta chains below were found in one sample sequenced in a study of blood T cell repertoires in COVID-19. Generated by immunoSEQ multiplex PCR, the TCRdb table keeps only in-frame clones and is missing some. Of about 140,000 clones listed, over 60% are singletons. Material: PBMCs or T cells enriched from blood (not recorded which). All receptors derive from a woman aged 45-65 years who had recovered from COVID-19.

The chain links TRBV5-6 to TRBJ2-7, with 13 bases that match TRBD2. The CDR3 contains 13 residues. V gave up 4 bases and J gave up 5 bases; unmatched junction bases: 0. Germline CDR1 is SGHDT and CDR2 is YYEEEE. The CDR3 is CASSGTSGNEQYF. For the CDR3, the DNA is TGTGCCAGCAGCGGGACTAGCGGGAACGAGCAGTACTTC. The entire variable domain, with the rest obtained from reference TRBV5-6 and TRBJ2-7, is as follows: DAGVTQSPTHLIKTRGQQVTLRCSPKSGHDTVSWYQQALGQGPQFIFQYYEEEERQRGNFPDRFSGHQFPNYSSELNVNALLLGDSALYLCASSGTSGNEQYFGPGTRLTVT.

The chain uses TRBV9 and TRBJ2-1; TRBD2 matches at 8 bases. Trimming took 2 bases from V and 12 from J; bases not matched to a gene: 10. This CDR3 is 14 amino acids long. Germline CDR1 is SGDLS and CDR2 is YYNGEE. The CDR3 loop is CASSVGTRGLVQFF. CDR3 sequence (DNA): TGTGCCAGCAGCGTTGGGACTAGAGGGTTGGTGCAGTTCTTC.

The chain links TRBV2 to TRBJ2-6; 7 bases map to TRBD2. Germline CDR1 reads SNHLY; CDR2 reads FYNNEI. The J segment lost 1 base and the V segment lost 7 bases, leaving 10 bases of the junction unmatched. The CDR3 sequence is 17 residues long. Here the CDR3 reads CASIREGRSSGANVLTF. As DNA, the CDR3 is TGTGCCAGCATTAGGGAGGGAAGATCGTCTGGGGCCAACGTCCTGACTTTC.

This clone was seen only a few times. This sequence joins TRBV7-3 and TRBJ2-2; 8 positions agree with TRBD2. This CDR3 spans 16 amino acids. V was pared by 5 bases and J by 5 bases, with 10 bases of the junction left unmatched. Germline CDR1 is SGHTA and CDR2 is FQGTGA. Here the CDR3 reads CASSPGKVAGTGELFF. The CDR3 DNA is TGTGCCAGCAGCCCCGGGAAGGTAGCGGGGACCGGGGAGCTGTTTTTT.

The rearrangement joins TRBV27 to TRBJ1-4; 10 bases are shared with TRBD1. The CDR3 extends over 17 amino acids. Germline V gene data show CDR1 as MNHEY and CDR2 as SMNVEV (reference sequence). V lost 5 bases to trimming and J lost 6 bases; unmatched junction nucleotides: 12. Here the CDR3 reads CASSHRDRGLVDEKLFF. For the CDR3, the DNA is TGTGCCAGCAGTCACCGGGACAGGGGCCTAGTAGATGAAAAACTGTTTTTT.

This clone was picked up one time. The chain couples TRBV11-2 to TRBJ2-7, with no clear D. CDR1 and CDR2 (germline): SGHAT, FQNNGV. The CDR3 has 15 amino acids. V was clipped by 5 bases and J by 2 bases, with 16 bases between them. This CDR3 is CASSTQRDTPYEQYF. The CDR3, as DNA: TGTGCCAGCAGCACCCAGCGAGATACCCCCTACGAGCAGTACTTC. Combining the CDR3 with reference TRBV11-2 and TRBJ2-7 gives the whole variable domain EAGVAQSPRYKIIEKRQSVAFWCNPISGHATLYWYQQILGQGPKLLIQFQNNGVVDDSQLPKDRFSAERLKGVDSTLKIQPAKLEDSAVYLCASSTQRDTPYEQYFGPGTRLTVT.

This clone has a single count. The chain carries TRBV30 and TRBJ1-1, with D hard to call. This CDR3 contains 13 residues. Germline assignment: CDR1 GTSNPN and CDR2 SVGIG (reference sequence). In DNA, the CDR3 is TGTGCATTGGCGGAGGCCTGGGGCACTGAAGCTTTCTTT. Translating gives CALAEAWGTEAFF.

The rearrangement uses TRBV19 and TRBJ2-7; 9 bases map to TRBD1. The CDR3 contains 15 residues. Trimming cost V 5 bases and J 2 bases; bases outside gene matches: 7. The germline V gene has CDR1 LNHDA and CDR2 SQIVND (reference sequence). The CDR3 is CASSPRTGAPYEQYF. In nucleotides, the CDR3 is TGTGCCAGTAGTCCCCGGACAGGGGCCCCCTACGAGCAGTACTTC.

The chain joins TRBV6-5 to TRBJ2-3; D perhaps matches TRBD2 (6 bases). The length of the CDR3 is 14 residues. Trimming pared 5 bases from V and 2 bases from J, leaving 11 bases between. Germline V gene lookup returns CDR1 MNHEY and CDR2 SVGAGI. CDR3 amino acids: CASSPGDPTDTQYF. CDR3 sequence (DNA): TGTGCCAGCAGTCCGGGGGACCCCACAGATACGCAGTATTTT.

V gene TRBV6-5 combines with J gene TRBJ1-1; D not resolved. Germline CDR1 and CDR2: MNHEY and SVGAGI. Trimming removed 0 bases at V and 8 bases at J, with 10 bases between. The CDR3 spans 13 residues. Written as DNA, the CDR3 is TGTGCCAGCAGTTACTCGTCTACTATCGAAGCTTTCTTT. Residues: CASSYSSTIEAFF.

The genes are TRBV11-3 and TRBJ1-1, with D possibly matching TRBD1 (5 bases). Germline-derived CDR1 and CDR2 are SGHNT and YENEEA. This CDR3 comprises 15 residues. V shed 5 bases and J shed 0 bases, with 13 bases lying between them. The CDR3, as DNA: TGTGCCAGCAGCCCCGGACATTCGGTGAACACTGAAGCTTTCTTT. Its translation: CASSPGHSVNTEAFF. Together with reference TRBV11-3 and TRBJ1-1, the CDR3 gives the full variable domain: EAGVVQSPRYKIIEKKQPVAFWCNPISGHNTLYWYLQNLGQGPELLIRYENEEAVDDSQLPKDRFSAERLKGVDSTLKIQPAELGDSAVYLCASSPGHSVNTEAFFGQGTRLTVV.

This clone is a singleton in its sample. V and J are TRBV7-3 and TRBJ2-7, with D perhaps TRBD2 (6 bases). Trimming pared 5 bases from V and 5 bases from J, leaving 19 bases between. CDR3 size: 15 residues. Per the germline V gene, CDR1 is SGHTA and CDR2 is FQGTGA. CDR3 protein: CASSPTGGPRDEQYF. The CDR3 nucleotides read TGTGCCAGCAGCCCGACCGGGGGTCCGAGGGACGAGCAGTACTTC. The entire variable domain, with the rest obtained from reference TRBV7-3 and TRBJ2-7, is as follows: GAGVSQTPSNKVTEKGKYVELRCDPISGHTALYWYRQSLGQGPEFLIYFQGTGAADDSGLPNDRFFAVRPEGSVSTLKIQRTERGDSAVYLCASSPTGGPRDEQYFGPGTRLTVT.

This chain connects TRBV6-1 to TRBJ2-5; D possibly corresponds to TRBD1 (5 bases). Per germline, CDR1 MNHNS and CDR2 SASEGT. This CDR3 has 14 amino acids. The V gene lost 1 base and the J gene lost 1 base, with 7 bases spanning the gap. CDR3 in amino acids: CASSEGTSQETQYF. The CDR3 coding sequence is TGTGCCAGCAGTGAAGGGACAAGCCAAGAGACCCAGTACTTC.

The rearrangement joins TRBV5-4 to TRBJ1-5; D might be TRBD1 (5 bases). Per germline, CDR1 SGHNT and CDR2 YYREEE (reference sequence). Trimming removed 2 bases at V and 2 bases at J, with 11 bases between. The CDR3 runs 15 residues. CDR3 in amino acids: CASSFGGKGNQPQHF. In DNA, the CDR3 is TGTGCCAGCAGCTTTGGGGGGAAGGGCAATCAGCCCCAGCATTTT. The entire variable domain, with the rest obtained from reference TRBV5-4 and TRBJ1-5, is as follows: ETGVTQSPTHLIKTRGQQVTLRCSSQSGHNTVSWYQQALGQGPQFIFQYYREEENGRGNFPPRFSGLQFPNYSSELNVNALELDDSALYLCASSFGGKGNQPQHFGDGTRLSIL.

This clone was seen a single time. The genes are TRBV28 and TRBJ1-1; D is possibly TRBD1 (5 bases). This CDR3 contains 16 residues. From germline, CDR1 is MDHEN and CDR2 SYDVKM. Trimming pared 6 bases from V and 0 bases from J, leaving 17 bases between. CDR3 nucleotide sequence: TGTGCCAGCAGACCGGGACTATCCACCATGAACACTGAAGCTTTCTTT. This codes for CASRPGLSTMNTEAFF.

V is TRBV12-5 and J is TRBJ1-1; 7 bases match TRBD1. Germline assignment: CDR1 LGHNT and CDR2 FRNRAP. J lost 0 bases, V lost 1 base, and 2 bases had no gene match. The CDR3 extends over 15 amino acids. The CDR3 nucleotides are TGTGCTAGTGGTTTGGGACAGGGCATGAACACTGAAGCTTTCTTT. Translation: CASGLGQGMNTEAFF.

The chain couples TRBV6-5 to TRBJ1-5; 8 bases agree with TRBD1. The CDR3 is 15 residues long. Germline CDR1 reads MNHEY; CDR2 reads SVGAGI. The J segment lost 1 base and the V segment lost 6 bases, leaving 5 bases of the junction unmatched. CDR3 loop: CASSYGTGSNQPQHF. The CDR3, as DNA: TGTGCCAGCAGCTATGGGACAGGCAGCAATCAGCCCCAGCATTTT.

The V gene is TRBV27, the J gene TRBJ2-3; 12 bases are a match to TRBD2. The CDR3 has 18 residues. V trimming: 3 bases; J trimming: 8 bases; junction bases outside the gene matches: 15. Germline lookup yields CDR1 MNHEY and CDR2 SMNVEV (reference sequence). The CDR3 DNA follows: TGTGCCAGCAGTTTGACTGTCCTCCTAGCGGGGGGGCCTGGTACGCAGTATTTT. Translation: CASSLTVLLAGGPGTQYF.

The rearrangement uses TRBV5-1 and TRBJ2-3; 12 bases are shared with TRBD2. V was clipped by 3 bases and J by 4 bases; unmatched bases: 3. The CDR3 spans 15 residues. CDR1 is SGHRS and CDR2 is YFSETQ in the germline V gene. The CDR3 reads CASSSGLAGSDTQYF. The CDR3, as DNA: TGCGCCAGCAGCTCTGGACTAGCGGGATCAGATACGCAGTATTTT.

CDR3 loop: CASSLAGTSGRANEQYF. In DNA, the CDR3 is TGTGCCAGCAGCTTGGCCGGGACTAGCGGGAGGGCCAACGAGCAGTACTTC. The rearrangement joins TRBV5-4 to TRBJ2-7; 16 nucleotides agree with TRBD2. Germline CDR1 SGHNT, CDR2 YYREEE (reference sequence). The CDR3 consists of 17 residues. Losses at the gene ends were 0 bases for V and 5 bases for J; bases not matched to a gene: 5.

The J gene is TRBJ2-7, the V gene TRBV18; TRBD1 is a possible D gene (5 bases). V gave up 1 base and J gave up 1 base, with 5 bases separating them. The germline V gene has CDR1 KGHSH and CDR2 LQKENI. This CDR3 is 13 amino acids long. CDR3 in DNA: TGTGCCAGCTCACCACGACAGTCCTACGAGCAGTACTTC. It yields the protein CASSPRQSYEQYF.

The rearrangement uses TRBV6-5 and TRBJ1-2; TRBD1 matches 8 bases. V shed 8 bases, J shed 3 bases, and the junction held 8 bases outside the gene matches. CDR3 size: 14 residues. CDR1 and CDR2 from the germline V gene are MNHEY and SVGAGI. The CDR3 region is CASAPDRVYYGYTF. In DNA form, the CDR3 reads TGTGCCAGCGCCCCGGACAGGGTCTACTATGGCTACACCTTC.

The chain recombines TRBV11-3 with TRBJ2-5, with TRBD2 matching 8 bases. This CDR3 contains 15 residues. Germline trimming cut 4 bases from V and 5 bases from J; bases unmatched to any gene: 9. The V gene's germline CDR1 is SGHNT and CDR2 YENEEA. The CDR3 sequence: CASSSGGGSQETQYF. CDR3 DNA: TGTGCCAGCAGCTCGGGAGGGGGGAGCCAGGAGACCCAGTACTTC.